This entry features one T cell receptor beta chain sequence. These data originate in a study of identical twins. Germline V CDR1 and CDR2: SGHTA, FQGTGA. The J segment lost 10 bases and the V segment lost 6 bases, leaving 9 bases of the junction unmatched. The CDR3 length is 14 residues. TCRdb passed the 5' RACE reads through MiXCR, listing each CDR3 protein once. The table has 700,000 or so distinct CDR3 sequences, 8.6% seen once. These data are also associated with another study on yellow fever vaccine responses in identical twins.

The sample comprised PBMCs. The V and J genes are TRBV7-3 and TRBJ1-6, with TRBD1 matching 7 bases. The TCR comes from a woman aged 18-29 years in good health. CDR3 region: CASRETGVRSPLHF. The CDR3 DNA reads as TGTGCCAGCAGGGAAACAGGGGTTAGGTCACCCCTCCACTTT.